Below are 14 T cell receptor beta chains sequenced from a single sample in a study of blood T cell repertoires in COVID-19. Some clones are missing from TCRdb's copy, which holds only in-frame ones; the method was immunoSEQ multiplex PCR. The sample includes roughly 330,000 clones, around 80% of them seen just once. The sequenced material came from peripheral blood. The receptors were sampled from a woman aged 45-59 years with acute or convalescent COVID-19.

The rearrangement joins TRBV5-1 to TRBJ2-1, with D maybe TRBD2 (6 bases). Between the trimmed V and J ends, which lost 9 bases and 6 bases, there was a span of 16 bases. The length of the CDR3 is 13 residues. CDR1 SGHRS and CDR2 YFSETQ come from the germline V gene. The CDR3 DNA reads TGCGCCACCCCGGGGGTGGGCCCCAATGAGCAGTTCTTC. This gives the protein CATPGVGPNEQFF.

This CDR3 is CASSQGGIYNEQFF. CDR3 sequence (DNA): TGTGCCAGCAGCCAAGGGGGCATCTACAATGAGCAGTTCTTC. The chain recombines TRBV3-1 (or the pseudogene TRBV3-2) with TRBJ2-1; maybe TRBD1 (5 bases). The CDR3 loop spans 14 amino acids. Germline V gives CDR1 LGHDT, CDR2 YNNKEL (reference sequence). Trimming shortened V by 1 base and J by 3 bases, and 7 bases separated the two germline ends.

About this clone: At the DNA level, this CDR3 is encoded by other sequences in the same sample as well. The V call is TRBV9, the J call TRBJ2-1; the D gene is possibly TRBD2 (6 bases). The V end was cut by 2 bases, the J end by 3 bases, with 9 bases between. The CDR3 covers 14 residues. CDR1 and CDR2 (germline): SGDLS, YYNGEE. CDR3 sequence: CASSVGGNYNEQFF. The CDR3, as DNA: TGTGCCAGCAGCGTGGGGGGAAACTACAATGAGCAGTTCTTC.

The V gene is TRBV5-1, the J gene TRBJ2-2; maybe TRBD1 (6 bases). V lost 0 bases to trimming and J lost 2 bases, with 11 bases between them. The CDR3 has 16 amino acids. The germline CDR1 and CDR2 sequences are SGHRS and YFSETQ. The CDR3 region has the DNA TGCGCCAGCAGCTTGGTGGCAGGGGTCAACACCGGGGAGCTGTTTTTT. The encoded protein is CASSLVAGVNTGELFF.

This chain uses TRBV6-4 with TRBJ1-2, with 10 bases lining up with TRBD1. The CDR3 loop spans 14 amino acids. Germline assignment: CDR1 MRHNA and CDR2 SNTAGT. V dropped 1 base and J dropped 7; count of bases not matched to a gene: 3. In DNA, the CDR3 is TGTGCCAGCAGTGACTGGACAGGGGGATCTGGCTACACCTTC. This encodes CASSDWTGGSGYTF.

The J gene is TRBJ2-3, the V gene TRBV10-3; 9 bases map to TRBD2. The CDR3 covers 16 residues. Per the germline V gene, CDR1 is ENHRY and CDR2 is SYGVKD. Trimming removed 0 bases from V and 5 bases from J; junction bases left unmatched: 6. The CDR3 region is CAISESLAGGLDTQYF. The CDR3 DNA reads TGTGCCATCAGTGAGTCACTTGCGGGGGGGCTAGATACGCAGTATTTT.

J is TRBJ2-4 and V is TRBV5-1, with 11 bases identical to TRBD1. CDR1 is SGHRS, CDR2 YFSETQ, per germline. V shed 7 bases, J shed 8 bases, and the junction held 8 bases outside the gene matches. The CDR3 is 14 amino acids. The CDR3 DNA follows: TGCGCCAGCTTCATTGGGACAGGGGGTGACATTCAGTACTTC. It encodes CASFIGTGGDIQYF.

J is TRBJ1-5 and V is TRBV4-1; TRBD1 is a possible D gene (5 bases). In germline, CDR1 is MGHRA, CDR2 YSYEKL. Trimming removed 0 bases from V and 1 base from J, with 10 bases in between. The CDR3 loop spans 16 amino acids. CDR3 sequence reads: CASSQEGAKSNQPQHF. DNA for the CDR3: TGCGCCAGCAGCCAAGAAGGGGCGAAAAGCAATCAGCCCCAGCATTTT.

Written as DNA, the CDR3 is TGTGCCGCCCGCGGCCCAAGCACAGATACGCAGTATTTT. It translates to CAARGPSTDTQYF. This chain joins TRBV6-5 and TRBJ2-3; no firm D call. This CDR3 spans 13 amino acids. Trimming shortened V by 11 bases and J by 0 bases, and 12 bases separated the two germline ends. Looked up from germline, CDR1 is MNHEY and CDR2 is SVGAGI.

The chain recombines TRBV5-5 with TRBJ2-6, with 9 bases fitting TRBD2. This CDR3 spans 16 amino acids. The junction had 2 bases not matched to a gene; V was cut back by 2 bases and J by 2 bases. Germline V gene sequence: CDR1 SGHKS, CDR2 YYEKEE (reference sequence). CDR3 loop: CASSFWTSAGANVLTF. The CDR3 DNA sequence: TGTGCCAGCAGCTTTTGGACTAGCGCTGGGGCCAACGTCCTGACTTTC.

The chain carries TRBV10-3 and TRBJ2-2; 7 positions match TRBD1. Germline CDR1 and CDR2: ENHRY and SYGVKD. The CDR3 is 14 amino acids. V lost 4 bases to trimming and J lost 7 bases; unmatched junction nucleotides: 6. CDR3 DNA sequence: TGTGCCATCAGTGCTCAGGGGGTGGTCGGGGAGCTGTTTTTT. Translated, it gives CAISAQGVVGELFF.

The rearrangement links TRBV5-8 to TRBJ2-1; possible D gene TRBD2, 6 bases. V was pared by 5 bases and J by 0 bases, with 12 bases between. CDR1 and CDR2 (germline): SGHTS, YDEGEE. This CDR3 comprises 15 residues. The CDR3, as DNA: TGTGCCAGCAGTCGGGGGATTAGCTCCTACAATGAGCAGTTCTTC. Amino acid sequence: CASSRGISSYNEQFF. Filled out from reference TRBV5-8 and TRBJ2-1, the complete variable domain reads EAGVTQSPTHLIKTRGQQATLRCSPISGHTSVYWYQQALGLGLQFLLWYDEGEERNRGNFPPRFSGRQFPNYSSELNVNALELEDSALYLCASSRGISSYNEQFFGPGTRLTVL.

This clone was recorded only once. The V gene is TRBV2, the J gene TRBJ2-2; D is unresolved. Germline V gene lookup returns CDR1 SNHLY and CDR2 FYNNEI. V was trimmed by 3 bases and J by 4 bases, leaving 9 bases between them. The length of the CDR3 is 14 residues. CDR3 sequence: CASSDLYSTGELFF. Written as DNA, the CDR3 is TGTGCCAGCAGTGACCTGTACAGCACCGGGGAGCTGTTTTTT.

This rearrangement joins TRBV7-9 to TRBJ2-7; D possibly corresponds to TRBD2 (5 bases). V was clipped by 0 bases and J by 3 bases, with 12 bases between them. Per germline, CDR1 SEHNR and CDR2 FQNEAQ (reference sequence). The CDR3 contains 15 residues. The chain's CDR3 is CASSLAGAAGYEQYF. As DNA, the CDR3 is TGTGCCAGCAGCTTAGCGGGTGCGGCGGGCTACGAGCAGTACTTC.